The clone carrying this T cell receptor beta chain was observed a few times. Its antigen is currently unknown. This entry is derived from a study of early T cells in non-severe SARS-CoV-2 infection. Study conclusions and caveats: The VDJdb matching leaned toward anti-spike CD8 responses and overlooked private and CD4 specificities.

One entry per CDR3 protein, called by TCRdb with MiXCR from the 5' RACE reads. Of more than 95,000 distinct CDR3 sequences listed, more than 9.5% were seen once; the top ten hold roughly 4.8%. The CDR3 consists of 15 residues. V shed 6 bases and J 3 bases; nucleotides not matched to a gene: 5. This rearrangement joins TRBV12-3 or TRBV12-4 to TRBJ2-3; TRBD2 agrees at 11 bases. The TCR originated in an adult who was a healthcare worker with PCR-confirmed SARS-CoV-2 infection or an uninfected control (not recorded which). The sequencing used whole blood, collected at baseline. The CDR3 sequence: CASSKTSGITDTQYF. The CDR3 coding sequence is TGTGCCAGCAGCAAGACTAGCGGGATTACAGATACGCAGTATTTT.